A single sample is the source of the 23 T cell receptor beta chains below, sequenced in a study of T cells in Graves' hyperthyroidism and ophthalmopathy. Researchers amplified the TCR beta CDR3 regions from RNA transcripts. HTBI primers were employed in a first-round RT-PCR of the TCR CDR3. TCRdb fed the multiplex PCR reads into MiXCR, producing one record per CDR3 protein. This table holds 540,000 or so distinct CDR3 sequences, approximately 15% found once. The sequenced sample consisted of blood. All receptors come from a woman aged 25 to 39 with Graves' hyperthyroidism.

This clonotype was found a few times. The CDR3 spells CASSESRPEAFF. Here the CDR3 DNA reads TGCGCCAGCAGTGAGTCGAGACCTGAAGCTTTCTTT. The rearrangement uses TRBV10-2 and TRBJ1-1; no firm D call. The germline gives CDR1 WSHSY, CDR2 SAAADI. Trimming removed 0 bases from V and 6 bases from J, with 5 bases in between. The CDR3 length is 12 residues.

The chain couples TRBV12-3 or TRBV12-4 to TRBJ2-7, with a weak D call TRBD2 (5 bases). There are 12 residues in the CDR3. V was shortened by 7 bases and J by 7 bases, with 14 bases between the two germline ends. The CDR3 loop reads CASTPGSGEQYF. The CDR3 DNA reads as TGTGCCAGCACTCCGGGGTCGGGAGAGCAGTACTTC.

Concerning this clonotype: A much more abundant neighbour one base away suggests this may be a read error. CDR3 DNA sequence: TGTGCCAGCAGTTTGCCCAGGGATTCTGGAAACACCATATATTTT. It specifies CASSLPRDSGNTIYF. The chain carries TRBV28 and TRBJ1-3, with D perhaps matching TRBD1 (5 bases). The V gene lost 3 bases and the J gene lost 1 base, with 10 bases spanning the gap. The CDR3 covers 15 residues. Germline V gene lookup returns CDR1 MDHEN and CDR2 SYDVKM.

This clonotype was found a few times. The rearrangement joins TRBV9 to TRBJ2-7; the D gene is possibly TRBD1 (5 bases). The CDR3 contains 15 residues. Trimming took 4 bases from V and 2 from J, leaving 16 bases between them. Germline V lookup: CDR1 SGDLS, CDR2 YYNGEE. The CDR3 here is CASSPAVGQAYEQYF. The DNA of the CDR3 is TGTGCCAGCAGCCCAGCCGTGGGGCAGGCCTACGAGCAGTACTTC.

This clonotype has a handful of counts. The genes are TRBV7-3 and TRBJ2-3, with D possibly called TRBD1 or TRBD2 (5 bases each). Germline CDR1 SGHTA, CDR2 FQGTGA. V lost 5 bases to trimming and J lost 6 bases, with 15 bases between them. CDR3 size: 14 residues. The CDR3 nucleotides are TGTGCCAGCAGCCCCTCGGGACCACTCGATACGCAGTATTTT. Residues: CASSPSGPLDTQYF. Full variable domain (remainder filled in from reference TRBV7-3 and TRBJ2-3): GAGVSQTPSNKVTEKGKYVELRCDPISGHTALYWYRQSLGQGPEFLIYFQGTGAADDSGLPNDRFFAVRPEGSVSTLKIQRTERGDSAVYLCASSPSGPLDTQYFGPGTRLTVL.

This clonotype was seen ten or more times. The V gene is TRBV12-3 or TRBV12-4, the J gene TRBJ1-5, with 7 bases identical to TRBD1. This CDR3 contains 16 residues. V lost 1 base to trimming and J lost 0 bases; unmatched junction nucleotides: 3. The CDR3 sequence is CASSLGPGGSNQPQHF. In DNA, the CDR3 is TGTGCCAGCAGTTTAGGGCCAGGGGGTAGCAATCAGCCCCAGCATTTT.

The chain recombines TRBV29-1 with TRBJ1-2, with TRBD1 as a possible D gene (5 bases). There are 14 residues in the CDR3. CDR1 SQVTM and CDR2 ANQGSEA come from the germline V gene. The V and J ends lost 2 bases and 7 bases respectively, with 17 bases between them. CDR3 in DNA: TGCAGCGTTGAAATAGTTAGGGGACCCGGTGGCTACACCTTC. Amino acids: CSVEIVRGPGGYTF.

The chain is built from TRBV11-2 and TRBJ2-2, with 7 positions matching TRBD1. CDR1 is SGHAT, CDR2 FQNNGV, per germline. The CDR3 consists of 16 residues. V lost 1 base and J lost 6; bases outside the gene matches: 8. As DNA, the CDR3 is TGTGCCAGCAGCTTAGCCCCGGGACAGTATCCCGGGGAGCTGTTTTTT. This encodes CASSLAPGQYPGELFF.

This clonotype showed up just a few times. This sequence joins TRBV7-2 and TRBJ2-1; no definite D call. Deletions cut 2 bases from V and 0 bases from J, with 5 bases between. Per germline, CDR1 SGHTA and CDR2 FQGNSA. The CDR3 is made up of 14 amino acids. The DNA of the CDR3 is TGTGCCAGCAGCTTATCCCCCTCCTACAATGAGCAGTTCTTC. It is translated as CASSLSPSYNEQFF.

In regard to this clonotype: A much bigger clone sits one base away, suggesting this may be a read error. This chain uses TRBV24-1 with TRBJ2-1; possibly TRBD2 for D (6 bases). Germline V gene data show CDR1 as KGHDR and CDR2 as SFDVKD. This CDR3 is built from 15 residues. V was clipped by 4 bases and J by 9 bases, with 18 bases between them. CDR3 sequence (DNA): TGTGCCACCAGTGACTCCATCGACCGCGGGACTGAGCAGTTCTTC. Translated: CATSDSIDRGTEQFF.

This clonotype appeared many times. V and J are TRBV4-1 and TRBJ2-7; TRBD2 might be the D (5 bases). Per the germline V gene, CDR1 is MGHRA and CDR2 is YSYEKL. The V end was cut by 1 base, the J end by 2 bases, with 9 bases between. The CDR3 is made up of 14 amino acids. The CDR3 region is CASSQVRETYEQYF. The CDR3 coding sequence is TGCGCCAGCAGCCAAGTCCGGGAAACCTACGAGCAGTACTTC.

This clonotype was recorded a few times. The CDR3 here is CASSPLRGENTGELFF. The CDR3 bases are TGTGCCAGCAGCCCGCTAAGGGGGGAGAACACCGGGGAGCTGTTTTTT. V and J are TRBV6-1 and TRBJ2-2; perhaps D is TRBD1 or TRBD2 (6 bases each). Germline values: CDR1 MNHNS, CDR2 SASEGT. The CDR3 has 16 amino acids. V dropped 6 bases and J dropped 1 base, with 15 bases sitting between them.

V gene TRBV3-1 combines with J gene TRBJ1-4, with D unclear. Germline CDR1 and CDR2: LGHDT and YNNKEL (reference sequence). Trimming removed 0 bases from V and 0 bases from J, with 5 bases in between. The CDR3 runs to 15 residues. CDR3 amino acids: CASSQDPSTNEKLFF. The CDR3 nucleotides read TGTGCCAGCAGCCAAGATCCCTCAACTAATGAAAAACTGTTTTTT.

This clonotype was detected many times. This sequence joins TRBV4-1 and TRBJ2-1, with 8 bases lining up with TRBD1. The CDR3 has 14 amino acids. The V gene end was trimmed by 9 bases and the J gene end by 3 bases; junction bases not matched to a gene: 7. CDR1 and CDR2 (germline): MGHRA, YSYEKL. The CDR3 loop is CASTRTGFYNEQFF. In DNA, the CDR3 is TGCGCCAGTACAAGGACAGGGTTCTACAATGAGCAGTTCTTC.

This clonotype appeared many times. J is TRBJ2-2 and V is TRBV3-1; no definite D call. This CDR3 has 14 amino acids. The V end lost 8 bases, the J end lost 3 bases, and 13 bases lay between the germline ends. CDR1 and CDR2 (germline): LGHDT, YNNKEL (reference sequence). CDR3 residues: CASRVSPDTGELFF. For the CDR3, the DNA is TGTGCCAGCCGCGTAAGCCCGGACACCGGGGAGCTGTTTTTT.

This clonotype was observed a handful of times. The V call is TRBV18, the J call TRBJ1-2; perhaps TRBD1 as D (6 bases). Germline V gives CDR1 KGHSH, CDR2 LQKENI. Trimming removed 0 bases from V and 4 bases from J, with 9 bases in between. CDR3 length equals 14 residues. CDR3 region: CASSPPDSFYGYTF. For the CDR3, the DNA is TGTGCCAGCTCACCACCGGACAGCTTCTATGGCTACACCTTC. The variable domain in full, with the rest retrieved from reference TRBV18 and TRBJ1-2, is NAGVMQNPRHLVRRRGQEARLRCSPMKGHSHVYWYRQLPEEGLKFMVYLQKENIIDESGMPKERFSAEFPKEGPSILRIQQVVRGDSAAYFCASSPPDSFYGYTFGSGTRLTVV.

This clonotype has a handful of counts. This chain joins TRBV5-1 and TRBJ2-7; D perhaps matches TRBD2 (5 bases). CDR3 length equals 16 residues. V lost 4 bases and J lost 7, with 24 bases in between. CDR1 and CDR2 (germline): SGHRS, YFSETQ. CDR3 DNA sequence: TGCGCCAGCAGCGCAAGACCCCAGGCAGAGGGTGGGGAGCAGTACTTC. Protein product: CASSARPQAEGGEQYF.

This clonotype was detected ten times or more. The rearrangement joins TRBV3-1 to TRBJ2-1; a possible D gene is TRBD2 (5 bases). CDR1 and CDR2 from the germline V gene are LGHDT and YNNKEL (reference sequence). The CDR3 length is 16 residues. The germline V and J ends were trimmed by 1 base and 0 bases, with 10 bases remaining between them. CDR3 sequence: CASSQGRTFSYNEQFF. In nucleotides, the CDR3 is TGTGCCAGCAGCCAAGGCAGGACTTTCTCCTACAATGAGCAGTTCTTC.

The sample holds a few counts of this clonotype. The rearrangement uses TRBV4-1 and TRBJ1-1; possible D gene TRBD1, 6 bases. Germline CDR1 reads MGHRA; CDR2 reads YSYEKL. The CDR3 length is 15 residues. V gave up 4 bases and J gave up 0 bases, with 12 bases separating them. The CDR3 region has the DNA TGCGCCAGCAGCCTAACAGGGACATTGAACACTGAAGCTTTCTTT. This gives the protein CASSLTGTLNTEAFF.

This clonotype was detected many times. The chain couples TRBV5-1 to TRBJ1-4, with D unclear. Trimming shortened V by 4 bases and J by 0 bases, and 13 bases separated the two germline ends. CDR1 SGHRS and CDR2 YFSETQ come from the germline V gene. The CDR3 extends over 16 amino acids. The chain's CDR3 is CASSANVGTTNEKLFF. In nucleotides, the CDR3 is TGCGCCAGCAGCGCTAACGTGGGGACAACTAATGAAAAACTGTTTTTT.

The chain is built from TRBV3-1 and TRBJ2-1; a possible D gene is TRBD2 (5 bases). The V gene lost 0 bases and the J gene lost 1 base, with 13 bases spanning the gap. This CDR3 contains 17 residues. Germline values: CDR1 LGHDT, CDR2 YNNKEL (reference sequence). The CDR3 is CASSQDLIARSYNEQFF. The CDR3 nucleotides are TGTGCCAGCAGCCAAGACCTCATAGCGCGGTCCTACAATGAGCAGTTCTTC.

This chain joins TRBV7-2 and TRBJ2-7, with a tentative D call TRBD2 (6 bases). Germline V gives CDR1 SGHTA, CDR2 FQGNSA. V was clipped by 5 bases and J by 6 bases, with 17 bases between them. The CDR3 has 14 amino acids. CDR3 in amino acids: CASSPGTVGGEQYF. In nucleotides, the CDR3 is TGTGCCAGCAGCCCCGGGACCGTGGGGGGCGAGCAGTACTTC.

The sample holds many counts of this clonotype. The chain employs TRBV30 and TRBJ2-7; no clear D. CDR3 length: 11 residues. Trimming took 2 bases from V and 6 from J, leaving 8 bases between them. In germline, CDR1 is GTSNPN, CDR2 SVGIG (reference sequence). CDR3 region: CAWSPSREQYF. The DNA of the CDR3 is TGTGCCTGGAGTCCCTCACGCGAGCAGTACTTC.